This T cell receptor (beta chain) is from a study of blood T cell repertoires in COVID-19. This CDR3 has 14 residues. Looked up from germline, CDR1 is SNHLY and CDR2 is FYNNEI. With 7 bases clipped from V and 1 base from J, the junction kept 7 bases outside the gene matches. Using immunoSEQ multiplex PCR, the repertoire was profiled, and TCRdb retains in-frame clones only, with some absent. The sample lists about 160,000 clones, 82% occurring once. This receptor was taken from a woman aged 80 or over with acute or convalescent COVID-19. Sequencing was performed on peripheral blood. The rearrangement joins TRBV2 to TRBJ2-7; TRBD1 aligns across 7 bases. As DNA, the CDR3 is TGTGCCAGCAAACCGGGACAGAGTTCCTACGAGCAGTACTTC. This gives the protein CASKPGQSSYEQYF.